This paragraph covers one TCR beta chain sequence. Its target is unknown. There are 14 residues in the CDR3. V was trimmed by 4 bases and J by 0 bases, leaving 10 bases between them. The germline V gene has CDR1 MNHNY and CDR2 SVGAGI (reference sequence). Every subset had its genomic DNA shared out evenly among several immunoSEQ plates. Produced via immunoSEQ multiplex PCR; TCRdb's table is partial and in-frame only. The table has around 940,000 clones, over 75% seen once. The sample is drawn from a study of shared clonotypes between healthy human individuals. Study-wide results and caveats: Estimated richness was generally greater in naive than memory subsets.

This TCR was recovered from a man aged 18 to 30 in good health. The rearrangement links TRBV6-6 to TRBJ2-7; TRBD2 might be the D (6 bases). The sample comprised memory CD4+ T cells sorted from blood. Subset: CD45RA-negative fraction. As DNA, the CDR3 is TGTGCCAGCAGTTCCCAGCGGGTCTCCTACGAGCAGTACTTC. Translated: CASSSQRVSYEQYF.